The 13 T cell receptor beta chains given below trace back to one sample, sequenced in a study of T cell responses to AZD1222 COVID-19 vaccine. Repertoires were generated with immunoSEQ multiplex PCR, while TCRdb's copy carries only in-frame clones and drops some. This table holds 150,000 to 200,000 clones, roughly nine tenths found once. This material consisted of peripheral blood, taken 28 days after the second AZD1222 dose. The receptors were gathered from an adult who received the AZD1222 COVID-19 vaccine.

V is TRBV3-1 (or the pseudogene TRBV3-2) and J is TRBJ1-2; D remains unclear. The V gene's germline CDR1 is LGHDT and CDR2 YNNKEL (reference sequence). Trimming pared 3 bases from V and 8 bases from J, leaving 7 bases between. The CDR3 loop spans 11 amino acids. The CDR3 DNA is TGTGCCAGCAGCCAGGATCAGGGCTACACCTTC. It specifies CASSQDQGYTF.

The V call is TRBV12-3 or TRBV12-4, the J call TRBJ2-7; D not certain. The V end was cut by 1 base, the J end by 6 bases, with 10 bases between. This CDR3 has 13 amino acids. The CDR3 DNA is TGTGCCAGCAGTTTAGGGGAACTCTCCGAGCAGTACTTC. Amino acids: CASSLGELSEQYF.

This chain connects TRBV7-2 to TRBJ2-7; D call uncertain. The V gene's germline CDR1 is SGHTA and CDR2 FQGNSA. The length of the CDR3 is 15 residues. V lost 5 bases and J lost 1, with 15 bases in between. The CDR3 coding sequence is TGTGCCAGCAGCAAATTGGCGGCGGATTCCTACGAGCAGTACTTC. Amino acids: CASSKLAADSYEQYF.

The rearrangement links TRBV19 to TRBJ1-3, with a weak D call TRBD1 (5 bases). Trimming took off 4 bases at V and 3 bases at J, with 13 bases between the two ends. In germline, CDR1 is LNHDA, CDR2 SQIVND (reference sequence). The length of the CDR3 is 15 residues. As DNA, the CDR3 is TGTGCCAGTAGTAAGCAGGGAAGATTTGGAAACACCATATATTTT. Its translation: CASSKQGRFGNTIYF. The full variable domain, rest sourced from reference TRBV19 and TRBJ1-3, is DGGITQSPKYLFRKEGQNVTLSCEQNLNHDAMYWYRQDPGQGLRLIYYSQIVNDFQKGDIAEGYSVSREKKESFPLTVTSAQKNPTAFYLCASSKQGRFGNTIYFGEGSWLTVV.

The gene calls are TRBV4-1 and TRBJ1-6, with TRBD1 as a possible D gene (6 bases). The V and J ends lost 0 bases and 10 bases respectively, with 25 bases between them. This CDR3 comprises 19 residues. Germline V lookup: CDR1 MGHRA, CDR2 YSYEKL. CDR3 nucleotide sequence: TGCGCCAGCAGCCAAGATTGGGGACAAGGGTTTACAATCGACTCACCCCTCCACTTT. Protein product: CASSQDWGQGFTIDSPLHF.

V usage is TRBV7-2 and J usage is TRBJ2-7; D possibly corresponds to TRBD2 (6 bases). Germline V gives CDR1 SGHTA, CDR2 FQGNSA. This CDR3 has 14 residues. V shed 0 bases and J shed 2 bases, with 8 bases lying between them. The CDR3 protein is CASSLASGPYEQYF. The CDR3 DNA sequence: TGTGCCAGCAGCTTAGCTAGCGGCCCCTACGAGCAGTACTTC.

This clone was recorded once. CDR3 DNA: TGTGCCAGCAGCCAAGACAGTATTAACTATGGCTACACCTTC. This gives the protein CASSQDSINYGYTF. The V gene is TRBV3-1 (or the pseudogene TRBV3-2), the J gene TRBJ1-2, with no clear D. V was cut by 0 bases and J by 1 base, with 6 bases left in between. The CDR3 sequence is 14 residues long. Germline V CDR1 and CDR2: LGHDT, YNNKEL (reference sequence).

In the case of this clone: The junction departs from the called germline gene at one end, perhaps through a read error. The rearrangement uses TRBV27 and TRBJ1-6; D not resolved. CDR1 is MNHEY and CDR2 is SMNVEV in the germline V gene (reference sequence). CDR3 size: 13 residues. The CDR3 coding sequence is TGTGCCAGCAGCTTATTTCCCCGTGCCCCCCTCCACTTT. This encodes CASSLFPRAPLHF.

The chain has TRBV14 and TRBJ1-2, with D perhaps TRBD1 (5 bases). Per the germline V gene, CDR1 is SGHDN and CDR2 is FVKESK. CDR3 length: 15 residues. Trimming took off 0 bases at V and 3 bases at J, with 11 bases between the two ends. The CDR3 loop is CASSQDYPGYYGYTF. CDR3 coding DNA: TGTGCCAGCAGCCAAGACTATCCAGGGTACTATGGCTACACCTTC.

The J gene is TRBJ2-3, the V gene TRBV12-5, with 7 nucleotides matching TRBD2. This CDR3 region has 13 residues. Germline V gene data show CDR1 as LGHNT and CDR2 as FRNRAP. Trimming removed 8 bases from V and 3 bases from J; junction bases left unmatched: 5. The CDR3 DNA is TGTGCTAGTTCAGCGGGGAGTACAGATACGCAGTATTTT. Translation: CASSAGSTDTQYF.

The V gene is TRBV18, the J gene TRBJ1-2, with a tentative D call TRBD1 (6 bases). In germline, CDR1 is KGHSH, CDR2 LQKENI. Trimming shortened V by 3 bases and J by 6 bases, and 11 bases separated the two germline ends. This CDR3 is built from 13 residues. The CDR3 reads CASSPEQGDGYTF. The CDR3 DNA follows: TGTGCCAGCTCACCTGAACAGGGAGATGGCTACACCTTC.

This clone showed up just a few times. The V gene is TRBV14, the J gene TRBJ2-5; the D is unclear. Between the trimmed V and J ends, which lost 5 bases and 2 bases, there was a span of 9 bases. Germline lookup yields CDR1 SGHDN and CDR2 FVKESK. This CDR3 is 13 amino acids long. This CDR3 reads CASSIFFQETQYF. The CDR3 nucleotides read TGTGCCAGCAGCATTTTCTTTCAAGAGACCCAGTACTTC.

The DNA for the CDR3 is TGCAGCCTACAACAGGGCACTGAAGCTTTCTTT. It yields the protein CSLQQGTEAFF. V is TRBV20-1 and J is TRBJ1-1; possible D gene TRBD1, 6 bases. The CDR3 runs to 11 residues. Germline CDR1 and CDR2: DFQATT and SNEGSKA (reference sequence).